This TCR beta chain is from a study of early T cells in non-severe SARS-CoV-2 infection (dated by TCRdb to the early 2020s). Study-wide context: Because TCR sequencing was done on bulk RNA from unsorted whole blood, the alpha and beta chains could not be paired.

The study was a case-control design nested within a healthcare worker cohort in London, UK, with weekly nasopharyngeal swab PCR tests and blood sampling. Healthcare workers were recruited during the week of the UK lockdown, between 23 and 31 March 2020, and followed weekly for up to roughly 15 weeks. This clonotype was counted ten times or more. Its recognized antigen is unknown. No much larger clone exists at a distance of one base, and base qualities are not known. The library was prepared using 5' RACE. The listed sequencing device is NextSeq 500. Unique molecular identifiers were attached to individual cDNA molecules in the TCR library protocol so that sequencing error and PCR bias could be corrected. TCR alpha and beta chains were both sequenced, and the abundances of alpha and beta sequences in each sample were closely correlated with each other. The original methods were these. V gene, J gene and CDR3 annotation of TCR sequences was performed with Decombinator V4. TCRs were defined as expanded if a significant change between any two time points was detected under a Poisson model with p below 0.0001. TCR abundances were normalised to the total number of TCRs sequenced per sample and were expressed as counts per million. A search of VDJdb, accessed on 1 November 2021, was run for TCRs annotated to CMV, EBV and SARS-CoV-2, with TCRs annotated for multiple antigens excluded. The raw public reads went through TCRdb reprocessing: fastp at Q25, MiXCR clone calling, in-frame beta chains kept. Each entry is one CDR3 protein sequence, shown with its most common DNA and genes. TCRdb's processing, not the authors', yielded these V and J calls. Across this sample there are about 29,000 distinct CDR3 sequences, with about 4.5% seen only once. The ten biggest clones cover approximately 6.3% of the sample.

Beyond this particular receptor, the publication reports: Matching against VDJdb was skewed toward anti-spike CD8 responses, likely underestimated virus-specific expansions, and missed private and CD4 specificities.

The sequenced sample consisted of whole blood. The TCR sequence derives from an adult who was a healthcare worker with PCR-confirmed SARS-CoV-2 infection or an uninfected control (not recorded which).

Here is the DNA: TGTGCCAGCAGCTCCCGGGACTTATCCTACGAGCAGTACTTC. Translated, this gives CASSSRDLSYEQYF. This sequence uses TRBV7-9 and TRBJ2-7; TRBD2 could be the D gene, as 6 bases match. CDR1 and CDR2 are drawn from the germline V gene (reference sequence): SEHNR, FQNEAQ. V loses 4 bases of germline sequence and J loses 1 base, and the interval between the two ends is 11 bases. From the cysteine through the phenylalanine, the CDR3 covers 14 amino acids. Only CDR3 DNA remains: 42 bases, in frame from the first base. Reference TRBV7-9 and TRBJ2-7 proteins supply the regions before and after the CDR3; the full variable domain is: DTGVSQNPRHKITKRGQNVTFRCDPISEHNRLYWYRQTLGQGPEFLTYFQNEAQLEKSRLLSDRFSAERPKGSFSTLEIQRTEQGDSAMYLCASSSRDLSYEQYFGPGTRLTVT.